The present entry profiles one T cell receptor (beta chain) with its context. Per the authors' pipeline: Cell counts per sample came from amplifying reference gene primers. The protocol was immunoSEQ multiplex PCR, while the TCRdb copy is restricted to in-frame clones and leaves out a portion. V and J calls and clone size are given by that table; D and trimming were obtained from the DNA. The sample yields more than 85,000 clones, about 90% seen once. These data originate in a study of blood T cell repertoires in COVID-19. The overall study: The samples span acute and convalescent COVID-19 from the United States, Italy and Spain. PBMCs, B-cell-depleted T cells, or T cells were the source of the cDNA or gDNA that made up the material.

J gave up 7 bases and V 5 bases, and 10 bases lay outside the gene matches. The CDR3 runs to 15 residues. From germline, CDR1 is SGHRS and CDR2 YFSETQ. J is TRBJ2-1 and V is TRBV5-1; 9 positions match TRBD1. This sequence originates from a human donor in a cohort sampled during active COVID-19. Sequenced input: peripheral blood. The chain's CDR3 is CASRLTGGSFNEQFF. CDR3 nucleotide sequence: TGCGCCAGCAGACTTACAGGGGGCTCTTTTAATGAGCAGTTCTTC.